This TCR beta chain was sequenced during a study of T cell changes during pregnancy in multiple sclerosis. The method was immunoSEQ multiplex PCR; TCRdb's version includes in-frame clones alone and lacks a portion of them. This repertoire shows tens of thousands of clones, over 80% found once; its top ten account for 2% to 2.5%. Germline CDR1 and CDR2: GTSNPN and SVGIG (reference sequence). The germline V and J ends were trimmed by 8 bases and 0 bases, with 10 bases remaining between them. The CDR3 runs to 12 residues. This receptor was taken from a female donor with multiple sclerosis, enrolled in a pregnancy study. This material consisted of peripheral blood, taken after pregnancy. This rearrangement joins TRBV30 to TRBJ1-1; weak D call: TRBD1 (5 bases). The CDR3 DNA reads as TGTGCCAAGGGGTATATGAACACTGAAGCTTTCTTT. Its translation is CAKGYMNTEAFF.